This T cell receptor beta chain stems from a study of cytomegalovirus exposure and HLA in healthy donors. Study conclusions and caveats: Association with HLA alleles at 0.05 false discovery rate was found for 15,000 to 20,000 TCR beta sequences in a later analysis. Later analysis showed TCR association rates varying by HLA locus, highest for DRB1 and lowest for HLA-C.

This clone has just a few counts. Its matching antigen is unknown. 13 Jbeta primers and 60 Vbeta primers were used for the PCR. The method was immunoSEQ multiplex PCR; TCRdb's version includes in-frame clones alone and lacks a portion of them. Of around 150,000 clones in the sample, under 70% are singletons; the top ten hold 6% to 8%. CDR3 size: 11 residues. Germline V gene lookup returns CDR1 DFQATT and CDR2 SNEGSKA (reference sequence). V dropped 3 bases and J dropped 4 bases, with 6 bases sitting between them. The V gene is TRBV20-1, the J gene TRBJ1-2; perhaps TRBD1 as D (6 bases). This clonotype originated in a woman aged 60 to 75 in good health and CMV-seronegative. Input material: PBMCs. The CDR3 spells CSARGAYGYTF. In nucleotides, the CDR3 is TGCAGTGCTAGGGGGGCCTATGGCTACACCTTC.